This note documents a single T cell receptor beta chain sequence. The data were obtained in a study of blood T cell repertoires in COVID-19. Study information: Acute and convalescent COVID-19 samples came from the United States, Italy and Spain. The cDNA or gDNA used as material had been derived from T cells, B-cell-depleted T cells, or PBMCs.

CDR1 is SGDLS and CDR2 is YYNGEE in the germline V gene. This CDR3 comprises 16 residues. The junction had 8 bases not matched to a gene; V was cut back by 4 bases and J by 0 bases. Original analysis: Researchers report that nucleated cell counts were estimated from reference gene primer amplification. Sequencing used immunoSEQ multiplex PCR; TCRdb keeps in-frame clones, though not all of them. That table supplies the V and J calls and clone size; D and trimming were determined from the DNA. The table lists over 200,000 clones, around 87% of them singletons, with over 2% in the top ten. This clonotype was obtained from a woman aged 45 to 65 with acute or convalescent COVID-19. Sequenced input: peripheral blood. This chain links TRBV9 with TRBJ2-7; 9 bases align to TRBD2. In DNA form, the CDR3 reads TGTGCCAGCAGCTCTGGTCCAGCGGGAGGCTCCTACGAGCAGTACTTC. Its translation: CASSSGPAGGSYEQYF. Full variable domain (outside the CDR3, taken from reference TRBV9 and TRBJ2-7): DSGVTQTPKHLITATGQRVTLRCSPRSGDLSVYWYQQSLDQGLQFLIQYYNGEERAKGNILERFSAQQFPDLHSELNLSSLELGDSALYFCASSSGPAGGSYEQYFGPGTRLTVT.